This TCR beta chain was identified during a study of blood T cell repertoires in COVID-19 (dated by TCRdb to the early 2020s). General notes on the study: The collaborator samples originated in the United States, Italy and Spain and spanned the acute and convalescent phases of COVID-19. A de-identified subject ID, COVID-19 status, age in years and sex were almost always included in the sample metadata. The repertoires were released in a freely available public database meant as a resource for research on the immune response to SARS-CoV-2. The prospective study material was composed of cDNA or gDNA derived from T cells, B-cell-depleted T cells, or PBMCs. Samples came from the ongoing ImmuneRACE study (first 160 participants) plus 1,254 subjects from 6 global collaborators. Deeply sampled blood TCRbeta repertoires from subjects exposed to, actively infected with, or recovered from COVID-19 were included in the dataset. Where available, HLA class I and class II types were taken from metadata supplied by the sample provider and were not determined by assay-based typing. What the research found in general, with its limitations: How much clinical and demographic metadata was included differed by source and by participant, and the metadata was provided uncurated.

Trimming at the junction amounts to 11 bases on V and 0 bases on J, and the germline ends lie 9 bases apart. The germline V gene provides CDR1 MGHRA and CDR2 YSYEKL. The CDR3, from cysteine to phenylalanine, totals 12 residues. This entry keeps only the CDR3 DNA: 36 bases, framed from base 1. This clone was detected once. Its target antigen remains unknown. There are no base qualities to consult, and no much larger clone falls within one base. TCRbeta CDR3 regions were amplified from genomic DNA by means of the immunoSEQ Assay, a bias-controlled multiplex PCR. The authors' pipeline ran thus. Within the assay, amplification of reference gene primers was used to estimate how many nucleated cells each sample contained. To quantify the absolute abundance of each unique TCRbeta CDR3 rearrangement, sequence reads were collapsed and filtered. Productive Simpson clonality was computed per sample as the square root of Simpson's diversity index over productive rearrangements. The table was pulled from immuneACCESS by TCRdb, which kept in-frame rearrangements only. Such tables lose some clones; where checked, under half of the loss comes from unresolved V genes, and the rest has no known cause. Clone size and the V and J calls come from that table; the DNA yielded D and trimming. The sample table lists 95,000 to 110,000 clones, roughly 90% of them with a count of one. Roughly 4.6% of the sample is taken by the ten largest.

Each collaborating institution followed its own protocols to collect whole blood in K2EDTA tubes. For TCRbeta analysis, collaborators shipped samples as frozen whole blood, isolated PBMCs, or DNA extracted from either of those sample types. The sequencing sample was made of peripheral blood. The TCR was taken from a man aged 40-49 years with active or convalescent COVID-19. This sequence uses TRBV4-1 and TRBJ2-3, with a weak D call of TRBD2 (6 bases match). The DNA reads TGCGCCGCTGGGGGGAGCACAGATACGCAGTATTTT. It translates as CAAGGSTDTQYF.